One and the same sample provided the 32 T cell receptor beta chains below, sequenced in a study of cytomegalovirus exposure and HLA in healthy donors. PCR used 60 Vbeta primers and 13 Jbeta primers. Repertoires were generated with immunoSEQ multiplex PCR, while TCRdb's copy carries only in-frame clones and drops some. The sample yields under 200,000 clones, roughly four fifths seen once. What was sequenced was PBMCs. These receptor sequences come from a female donor in good health and CMV-seronegative.

The rearrangement uses TRBV9 and TRBJ1-2, with D possibly TRBD1 on 6 matching bases. The CDR3 totals 19 residues. Trimming took 4 bases from V and 0 from J, leaving 25 bases between them. CDR1 is SGDLS and CDR2 is YYNGEE in the germline V gene. The CDR3 DNA reads TGTGCCAGCAGCACCACGGGGGGGGGCCCTCACCGAGCTAACTATGGCTACACCTTC. This encodes CASSTTGGGPHRANYGYTF.

The gene calls are TRBV5-1 and TRBJ1-3, with 8 positions matching TRBD1. CDR1 and CDR2 (germline): SGHRS, YFSETQ. The CDR3 sequence is 13 residues long. Unmatched junction bases numbered 6, after V lost 5 bases and J lost 8 bases. CDR3 DNA: TGCGCCAGCAGATTACAGGGGGAGGACACCATATATTTT. Its protein product is CASRLQGEDTIYF.

CDR3 in DNA: TGTGCCATCAGGGGACTAAACAATGAGCAGTTCTTC. It specifies CAIRGLNNEQFF. The V and J genes are TRBV10-3 and TRBJ2-1, with TRBD2 matching over 7 bases. Germline lookup yields CDR1 ENHRY and CDR2 SYGVKD. This CDR3 region has 12 residues. The trim removed 6 bases at V and 5 bases at J, leaving 1 base unmatched.

This chain connects TRBV7-2 to TRBJ1-1, with D perhaps matching TRBD1 (6 bases). V lost 0 bases to trimming and J lost 5 bases, with 13 bases between them. CDR3 length: 15 residues. Germline V gene lookup returns CDR1 SGHTA and CDR2 FQGNSA. The CDR3: CASSLAFVRGTEAFF. The CDR3 DNA is TGTGCCAGCAGCTTAGCGTTCGTAAGGGGGACTGAAGCTTTCTTT. The whole variable domain, remainder taken from reference TRBV7-2 and TRBJ1-1, is GAGVSQSPSNKVTEKGKDVELRCDPISGHTALYWYRQSLGQGLEFLIYFQGNSAPDKSGLPSDRFSAERTGGSVSTLTIQRTQQEDSAVYLCASSLAFVRGTEAFFGQGTRLTVV.

The genes are TRBV5-1 and TRBJ2-3; TRBD2 matches 8 bases. In germline, CDR1 is SGHRS, CDR2 YFSETQ. The ends lost 0 bases at V and 0 bases at J; junction bases unmatched: 9. CDR3 length equals 18 residues. The CDR3 region is CASSLAKTSVLSTDTQYF. In DNA form, the CDR3 reads TGCGCCAGCAGCTTGGCGAAGACTAGCGTCCTTAGCACAGATACGCAGTATTTT.

The chain's CDR3 is CASSLLIAGINNEQFF. CDR3 nucleotides: TGTGCCAGCAGCTTATTGATAGCGGGTATAAACAATGAGCAGTTCTTC. The gene calls are TRBV11-2 and TRBJ2-1, with 7 positions matching TRBD2. CDR3 length: 16 amino acids. After removal of 2 bases from V and 5 bases from J, the junction contained 9 bases not matched to a gene. CDR1 SGHAT and CDR2 FQNNGV come from the germline V gene.

The CDR3 spells CASSFIGGAGNEQFF. Here the CDR3 DNA reads TGTGCCAGCAGCTTTATAGGGGGGGCAGGGAATGAGCAGTTCTTC. This rearrangement joins TRBV7-3 to TRBJ2-1, with D perhaps TRBD2 (7 bases). This CDR3 spans 15 amino acids. CDR1 and CDR2 from the germline V gene are SGHTA and FQGTGA. Trimming removed 3 bases at V and 7 bases at J, with 16 bases between.

The table lists this clone with a few counts. This chain joins TRBV4-2 and TRBJ2-5; TRBD2 matches 9 bases. The trim removed 2 bases at V and 3 bases at J, leaving 1 base unmatched. CDR3 length: 14 amino acids. CDR1 is LGHNA and CDR2 is YNFKEQ in the germline V gene. For the CDR3, the DNA is TGTGCCAGCAGCCAAATAGCGGGAGAAGAGACCCAGTACTTC. It encodes CASSQIAGEETQYF.

Worth noting for this clone: The junction shows a germline mismatch at one end, possibly a read error. CDR3 in DNA: TGTACCAGCAAACCTGTGGTCAGCTCCTACGAGCAGTACTTC. This sequence encodes CTSKPVVSSYEQYF. V gene TRBV2 combines with J gene TRBJ2-7, with D unresolved. The V gene's germline CDR1 is SNHLY and CDR2 FYNNEI. This CDR3 is built from 14 residues. Supplemented by reference TRBV2 and TRBJ2-7, the full variable domain reads EPEVTQTPSHQVTQMGQEVILRCVPISNHLYFYWYRQILGQKVEFLVSFYNNEISEKSEIFDDQFSVERPDGSNFTLKIRSTKLEDSAMYFCTSKPVVSSYEQYFGPGTRLTVT.

In DNA form, the CDR3 reads TGTGCCAGCAGCGTAGGCCTAGGCACAGATACGCAGTATTTT. Translating gives CASSVGLGTDTQYF. The chain couples TRBV9 to TRBJ2-3, with D unresolved. Germline CDR1 SGDLS, CDR2 YYNGEE. Trimming took off 0 bases at V and 1 base at J, with 6 bases between the two ends. CDR3 size: 14 residues.

This sequence joins TRBV4-2 and TRBJ1-2; TRBD1 agrees at 7 bases. V was clipped by 0 bases and J by 7 bases; unmatched bases: 8. Germline V gene sequence: CDR1 LGHNA, CDR2 YNFKEQ. The CDR3 extends over 15 amino acids. This chain's CDR3 is CASSQESQTGFGYTF. CDR3 bases: TGTGCCAGCAGCCAAGAATCCCAGACAGGGTTTGGCTACACCTTC.

This chain joins TRBV2 and TRBJ2-3; D is ambiguous. The germline V and J ends were trimmed by 3 bases and 2 bases, with 3 bases remaining between them. The CDR3 loop spans 12 amino acids. Looked up from germline, CDR1 is SNHLY and CDR2 is FYNNEI. The CDR3 region is CASSDNTDTQYF. As DNA, the CDR3 is TGTGCCAGCAGTGACAACACAGATACGCAGTATTTT.

The V and J genes are TRBV4-1 and TRBJ2-3; possibly TRBD1 for D (6 bases). This CDR3 is built from 14 residues. Per the germline V gene, CDR1 is MGHRA and CDR2 is YSYEKL. Trimming removed 2 bases at V and 6 bases at J, with 12 bases between. CDR3: CASSQSPGADTQYF. The CDR3 coding sequence is TGCGCCAGCAGCCAATCACCAGGGGCGGATACGCAGTATTTT.

The chain links TRBV21-1 to TRBJ1-4; the table's D call, TRBD1, was not checked against the DNA. TRBV21-1 is a pseudogene segment. The CDR3 length is 16 residues. This CDR3 is CASTYPDRTTNEKLFF. CDR3 nucleotide sequence: TGTGCCAGCACCTACCCGGACAGAACAACTAATGAAAAACTGTTTTTT.

V is TRBV7-9 and J is TRBJ1-2, with unresolved D. The CDR3 extends over 13 amino acids. V was pared by 3 bases and J by 4 bases, with 9 bases between. From germline, CDR1 is SEHNR and CDR2 FQNEAQ (reference sequence). The CDR3 region is CASSFPAGYGYTF. CDR3 nucleotide sequence: TGTGCCAGCAGCTTCCCGGCAGGCTATGGCTACACCTTC.

The V and J genes are TRBV4-1 and TRBJ1-1; 11 nucleotides agree with TRBD1. The CDR3 extends over 15 amino acids. Trimming removed 5 bases from V and 4 bases from J; junction bases left unmatched: 6. CDR1 is MGHRA, CDR2 YSYEKL, per germline. The CDR3 sequence is CASSSPGTGGTEAFF. The CDR3 coding sequence is TGCGCCAGCAGCTCCCCCGGGACAGGGGGCACTGAAGCTTTCTTT.

Regarding this clone: The junction differs from germline at one of its ends, possibly a read error. V and J are TRBV5-1 and TRBJ1-5; TRBD1 agrees at 8 bases. The V gene's germline CDR1 is SGHRS and CDR2 YFSETQ. The CDR3 loop spans 15 amino acids. CDR3 in DNA: TGCGCCAGCAGTTTGGGACAGGAGGACAATCAGCCCCAGCATTTT. This codes for CASSLGQEDNQPQHF.

The rearrangement uses TRBV7-2 and TRBJ1-3; 10 bases are shared with TRBD1. Per germline, CDR1 SGHTA and CDR2 FQGNSA. V lost 5 bases and J lost 2; bases outside the gene matches: 12. The CDR3 has 18 amino acids. The CDR3 DNA reads TGTGCCAGCAGCCGATTGCGGGGACAGGGGTTCCCTGGAAACACCATATATTTT. Its translation is CASSRLRGQGFPGNTIYF.

This clone has only a few counts. As DNA, the CDR3 is TGTGCCAGCAGCCCTCAGACGCGGTCATGGGAGCAGTTCTTC. Translation gives CASSPQTRSWEQFF. The V gene is TRBV4-2, the J gene TRBJ2-1; D gene unclear. Germline V gives CDR1 LGHNA, CDR2 YNFKEQ. V lost 4 bases and J lost 10, with 17 bases in between. The CDR3 extends over 14 amino acids.

V gene TRBV7-2 combines with J gene TRBJ1-6; a possible D gene is TRBD1 (5 bases). V was shortened by 5 bases and J by 7 bases, with 18 bases between the two germline ends. Per the germline V gene, CDR1 is SGHTA and CDR2 is FQGNSA. The CDR3 is made up of 16 amino acids. The CDR3 spells CASSPWTPTLNSPLHF. The CDR3 bases are TGTGCCAGCAGCCCTTGGACACCTACCCTGAATTCACCCCTCCACTTT.

The chain uses TRBV25-1 and TRBJ1-5, with unresolved D. Trimming took off 2 bases at V and 4 bases at J, with 12 bases between the two ends. Germline assignment: CDR1 MGHDK and CDR2 SYGVNS. The CDR3 covers 15 residues. As DNA, the CDR3 is TGTGCCAGCAGTGAAAGTAAAGCGGGAAATCAGCCCCAGCATTTT. Translating it yields CASSESKAGNQPQHF.

The chain employs TRBV30 and TRBJ1-1; D might be TRBD1 (5 bases). The CDR3 extends over 13 amino acids. The germline gives CDR1 GTSNPN, CDR2 SVGIG (reference sequence). Trimming shortened V by 0 bases and J by 11 bases, and 16 bases separated the two germline ends. The chain's CDR3 is CAWSVGQGKQAFF. In nucleotides, the CDR3 is TGTGCCTGGAGTGTGGGTCAGGGTAAACAGGCTTTCTTT. The complete variable domain, with remaining parts taken from reference TRBV30 and TRBJ1-1, reads SQTIHQWPATLVQPVGSPLSLECTVEGTSNPNLYWYRQAAGRGLQLLFYSVGIGQISSEVPQNLSASRPQDRQFILSSKKLLLSDSGFYLCAWSVGQGKQAFFGQGTRLTVV.

This rearrangement joins TRBV6-5 to TRBJ2-3; a possible D gene is TRBD2 (6 bases). The V and J ends lost 6 bases and 1 base respectively, with 14 bases between them. The germline CDR1 and CDR2 sequences are MNHEY and SVGAGI. The CDR3 runs to 15 residues. The CDR3 sequence is CASRPGLRGTDTQYF. The CDR3, as DNA: TGTGCCAGCAGGCCGGGACTGCGTGGCACAGATACGCAGTATTTT.

J is TRBJ2-1 and V is TRBV5-5; possibly TRBD2 for D (5 bases). V was clipped by 5 bases and J by 7 bases, with 16 bases between them. The CDR3 consists of 14 residues. Germline V gene sequence: CDR1 SGHKS, CDR2 YYEKEE (reference sequence). CDR3 nucleotide sequence: TGTGCCAGCAGAGAACTAGTAACTGGAAATGAGCAGTTCTTC. Amino acids: CASRELVTGNEQFF.

J is TRBJ2-7 and V is TRBV10-1; 7 bases are shared with TRBD1. The CDR3 has 14 residues. CDR1 WNHNN and CDR2 SYGVQD come from the germline V gene (reference sequence). V was clipped by 10 bases and J by 3 bases; unmatched bases: 12. CDR3 protein: CATDRGQSLYEQYF. The CDR3, as DNA: TGCGCCACCGATAGGGGACAGTCGCTCTACGAGCAGTACTTC.

This clone was found a few times. The chain combines TRBV2 with TRBJ2-2, with D tentatively TRBD1 (6 bases). Germline V gene data show CDR1 as SNHLY and CDR2 as FYNNEI. This CDR3 contains 16 residues. V was clipped by 2 bases and J by 2 bases, with 12 bases between them. CDR3 sequence reads: CASSETGTLNTGELFF. The CDR3 DNA reads as TGTGCCAGCAGTGAAACAGGGACCCTCAACACCGGGGAGCTGTTTTTT.

The chain recombines TRBV5-1 with TRBJ1-6; D unclear. V gave up 0 bases and J gave up 7 bases, with 8 bases separating them. This CDR3 is 14 amino acids long. Germline CDR1 SGHRS, CDR2 YFSETQ. CDR3 sequence reads: CASSLETENSPLHF. CDR3 DNA sequence: TGCGCCAGCAGCTTGGAAACAGAAAATTCACCCCTCCACTTT.

The J gene is TRBJ2-7, the V gene TRBV2, with 9 bases that match TRBD2. The germline gives CDR1 SNHLY, CDR2 FYNNEI. This CDR3 spans 15 amino acids. Trimming removed 7 bases from V and 7 bases from J; junction bases left unmatched: 14. In DNA, the CDR3 is TGTGCCAGCAAAGGGGGGAGCGGGAGGTCGAGAGAGCAGTACTTC. This codes for CASKGGSGRSREQYF.

V usage is TRBV7-2 and J usage is TRBJ1-2; D possibly corresponds to TRBD1 (6 bases). V dropped 4 bases and J dropped 8 bases, with 23 bases sitting between them. Germline values: CDR1 SGHTA, CDR2 FQGNSA. The CDR3 consists of 16 residues. CDR3 in amino acids: CASSSNQLQGSQGYTF. The CDR3 bases are TGTGCCAGCAGCTCTAACCAACTACAGGGATCGCAGGGCTACACCTTC.

The V and J genes are TRBV7-3 and TRBJ1-2; 9 bases match TRBD1. Germline V gene data show CDR1 as SGHTA and CDR2 as FQGTGA. The CDR3 is made up of 13 amino acids. Unmatched junction bases numbered 1, after V lost 2 bases and J lost 6 bases. The CDR3 nucleotides are TGTGCCAGCAGCTTAGACAGGGGGAATGGCTACACCTTC. This translates into CASSLDRGNGYTF. The full variable domain, rest sourced from reference TRBV7-3 and TRBJ1-2, is GAGVSQTPSNKVTEKGKYVELRCDPISGHTALYWYRQSLGQGPEFLIYFQGTGAADDSGLPNDRFFAVRPEGSVSTLKIQRTERGDSAVYLCASSLDRGNGYTFGSGTRLTVV.

This chain uses TRBV5-6 with TRBJ2-5, with TRBD2 identical over 14 bases. The J call may not be correct, given that the DNA end is closer to TRBJ2-7. Looked up from germline, CDR1 is SGHDT and CDR2 is YYEEEE. This CDR3 has 17 amino acids. The CDR3 sequence: CASSYGLAGGFPYEQYF. DNA for the CDR3: TGTGCCAGCAGCTACGGACTAGCGGGGGGCTTCCCCTACGAGCAGTACTTC.

The gene calls are TRBV6-6 and TRBJ1-3, with D unresolved. V was pared by 2 bases and J by 2 bases, with 7 bases between. Per germline, CDR1 MNHNY and CDR2 SVGAGI (reference sequence). The CDR3 is 14 residues long. Here the CDR3 DNA reads TGTGCCAGCAGTTACGGTGCAGCTGGAAACACCATATATTTT. This encodes CASSYGAAGNTIYF.